The clone carrying this TCR beta chain has just a few counts. What it recognizes is unknown. This sample was taken from a study of response to subunit inactivated influenza vaccine. Findings of the study overall: Seasonal influenza vaccination, on each occasion, was suggested by the authors to recruit few new T cells.

The CDR3 sequence is 15 residues long. After removal of 5 bases from V and 3 bases from J, the junction contained 5 bases not matched to a gene. Germline values: CDR1 SGHTA, CDR2 FQGTGA. From the RT-PCR reads, TCRdb called clonotypes with MiXCR, one entry per CDR3 protein. The table shows around 490,000 distinct CDR3 sequences, with less than 8% occurring only once. The sequence derives from a man between 45 and 75 years old who received an inactivated influenza vaccine. Here the sequenced sample was PBMCs from blood, taken less than 30 months after vaccination. The genes are TRBV7-3 and TRBJ2-3; 10 bases align to TRBD1. CDR3 bases: TGTGCCAGCAGCATTGGGACAGGGGAAACAGATACGCAGTATTTT. This codes for CASSIGTGETDTQYF.